Listed here are 25 T cell receptor beta chains from one sample, sequenced in a study of blood T cell repertoires in COVID-19. Assay used: immunoSEQ multiplex PCR; TCRdb lists only in-frame clones, some missing. The sample lists around 150,000 clones; approximately 91% were seen once. Sequencing input: peripheral blood. These receptors were obtained from a man between 18 and 29 years old with acute or convalescent COVID-19.

This chain joins TRBV7-9 and TRBJ2-7; a possible D gene is TRBD2 (6 bases). The CDR3 contains 14 residues. The germline V gene encodes CDR1 SEHNR and CDR2 FQNEAQ (reference sequence). V lost 5 bases and J lost 7, with 18 bases in between. CDR3 in amino acids: CASSPGLPAVEQYF. The DNA of the CDR3 is TGTGCCAGCAGCCCGGGACTTCCGGCGGTTGAGCAGTACTTC.

The CDR3 nucleotides are TGCGCCAGCAGTGCCATGACCGGGAGAGAGCAGTTCTTC. Translating it yields CASSAMTGREQFF. The chain links TRBV10-2 to TRBJ2-1; TRBD2 might be the D (6 bases). The CDR3 spans 13 residues. Germline CDR1 WSHSY, CDR2 SAAADI. Trimming took off 4 bases at V and 10 bases at J, with 14 bases between the two ends.

The V gene is TRBV2, the J gene TRBJ1-5, with TRBD1 matching over 11 bases. The CDR3 is made up of 18 amino acids. V dropped 8 bases and J dropped 1; count of bases not matched to a gene: 13. The germline gives CDR1 SNHLY, CDR2 FYNNEI. The DNA of the CDR3 is TGTGCCAGCCACGGGACAGGGGGGGGATTGAACAGCAATCAGCCCCAGCATTTT. It codes for CASHGTGGGLNSNQPQHF.

The chain couples TRBV7-8 to TRBJ1-1, with 7 bases matching TRBD1. CDR3 length: 16 amino acids. The ends lost 5 bases at V and 2 bases at J; junction bases unmatched: 11. Germline V gene data show CDR1 as SGHVS and CDR2 as FQNEAQ. The CDR3 spells CASSPSDRALNTEAFF. CDR3 in DNA: TGTGCCAGCAGCCCATCTGACAGGGCCCTCAACACTGAAGCTTTCTTT.

This clone was counted a single time. CDR3 loop: CASSSTGLRNIQYF. The CDR3 bases are TGTGCCAGCAGCTCCACAGGGTTAAGAAACATTCAGTACTTC. V gene TRBV5-8 combines with J gene TRBJ2-4, with a weak D call TRBD1 (6 bases). Per the germline V gene, CDR1 is SGHTS and CDR2 is YDEGEE. The CDR3 length is 14 residues. The V end was cut by 3 bases, the J end by 6 bases, with 13 bases between.

In its sample, this clone was seen a few times. The rearrangement uses TRBV7-2 and TRBJ1-3, with a weak D call TRBD1 (5 bases). Per the germline V gene, CDR1 is SGHTA and CDR2 is FQGNSA. This CDR3 has 17 residues. V was pared by 4 bases and J by 4 bases, with 20 bases between. CDR3 in amino acids: CASSSSGGTLGGNTIYF. The CDR3 nucleotides are TGTGCCAGCAGCTCCTCGGGGGGGACTCTGGGAGGAAACACCATATATTTT.

The chain uses TRBV7-2 and TRBJ2-7; 7 nucleotides match TRBD1. Trimming took 5 bases from V and 6 from J; bases not matched to a gene: 10. This CDR3 region has 14 residues. The germline V gene encodes CDR1 SGHTA and CDR2 FQGNSA. CDR3 nucleotides: TGTGCCAGCAGCATCGACCCGACAGGGACCGAGCAGTACTTC. Amino acid sequence: CASSIDPTGTEQYF.

V gene TRBV14 combines with J gene TRBJ1-2; weak D call: TRBD1 (5 bases). CDR1 is SGHDN, CDR2 FVKESK, per germline. The CDR3 spans 13 residues. The V gene lost 1 base and the J gene lost 4 bases, with 7 bases spanning the gap. CDR3 coding DNA: TGTGCCAGCAGCCAAGCAGGGTTCTATGGCTACACCTTC. It is translated as CASSQAGFYGYTF.

This clone appeared once. In nucleotides, the CDR3 is TGTGCCTGGAGTCTTGACAGGGGCGGTGGCTACACCTTC. Amino acids: CAWSLDRGGGYTF. The rearrangement joins TRBV30 to TRBJ1-2; 8 bases are shared with TRBD1. This CDR3 is 13 amino acids long. Per germline, CDR1 GTSNPN and CDR2 SVGIG (reference sequence). Trimming cost V 2 bases and J 7 bases; bases outside gene matches: 6.

This clone was seen a single time. V is TRBV5-6 and J is TRBJ1-5; 7 positions match TRBD1. The CDR3 contains 13 residues. J was trimmed by 3 bases and V by 7 bases; bases with no gene match: 4. Per germline, CDR1 SGHDT and CDR2 YYEEEE. The DNA for the CDR3 is TGTGCCAGCTCTACAGGGGTCAATCAGCCCCAGCATTTT. It is translated as CASSTGVNQPQHF.

The genes are TRBV19 and TRBJ1-1; possibly TRBD1 for D (6 bases). CDR3 length: 11 residues. Trimming cost V 8 bases and J 7 bases, with 11 bases left between them. The germline gives CDR1 LNHDA, CDR2 SQIVND (reference sequence). The CDR3 sequence: CASEDRLEAFF. The DNA for the CDR3 is TGTGCCAGTGAAGACAGGCTTGAAGCTTTCTTT.

On this clone: Distinct nucleotide sequences in the sample also encode this CDR3. The chain carries TRBV27 and TRBJ2-7; 7 bases are a match to TRBD1. This CDR3 has 13 residues. Per germline, CDR1 MNHEY and CDR2 SMNVEV (reference sequence). Trimming took 5 bases from V and 3 from J; bases not matched to a gene: 4. The CDR3 DNA follows: TGTGCCAGCAGTCGACAGGGAAGCTACGAGCAGTACTTC. Protein: CASSRQGSYEQYF.

The chain carries TRBV24-1 and TRBJ2-1; D not resolved. V was pared by 7 bases and J by 6 bases, with 6 bases between. The CDR3 length is 11 residues. Germline CDR1 is KGHDR and CDR2 is SFDVKD. CDR3 residues: CATSSLNEQFF. CDR3 nucleotide sequence: TGTGCCACCAGCTCCCTCAATGAGCAGTTCTTC.

This rearrangement joins TRBV7-6 to TRBJ1-2; D is possibly TRBD1 (6 bases). Trimming pared 1 base from V and 7 bases from J, leaving 10 bases between. CDR1 and CDR2 (germline): SGHVS, FNYEAQ. CDR3 length: 13 amino acids. The CDR3 sequence: CASSLGGGGGYTF. DNA of the CDR3: TGTGCCAGCAGCTTAGGAGGGGGGGGTGGCTACACCTTC.

The V call is TRBV6-5, the J call TRBJ1-6, with TRBD1 as a possible D gene (5 bases). Looked up from germline, CDR1 is MNHEY and CDR2 is SVGAGI. This CDR3 is 14 amino acids long. V shed 5 bases and J shed 11 bases, with 16 bases lying between them. The CDR3 DNA is TGTGCCAGCAGTACAGGCGGCCCAGAGACACCCCTCCACTTT. It is translated as CASSTGGPETPLHF.

This chain uses TRBV5-1 with TRBJ2-1; the D gene is possibly TRBD1 (7 bases). The CDR3 length is 15 residues. CDR1 is SGHRS and CDR2 is YFSETQ in the germline V gene. V lost 1 base and J 5 bases, leaving 13 bases between the germline ends. The CDR3 DNA sequence: TGCGCCAGCAGCTTGAGGCAGGGGGGAAACAATGAGCAGTTCTTC. Protein product: CASSLRQGGNNEQFF.

J is TRBJ1-1 and V is TRBV28, with 7 positions matching TRBD1. Per germline, CDR1 MDHEN and CDR2 SYDVKM. Losses at the gene ends were 6 bases for V and 4 bases for J; bases not matched to a gene: 8. This CDR3 spans 14 amino acids. Here the CDR3 DNA reads TGTGCCAGCAGACAAGTGACAGGGACCACTGAAGCTTTCTTT. It translates to CASRQVTGTTEAFF.

V and J are TRBV7-8 and TRBJ1-1; TRBD1 matches 12 bases. The CDR3 runs to 15 residues. V lost 5 bases and J lost 9; bases outside the gene matches: 10. Germline values: CDR1 SGHVS, CDR2 FQNEAQ. The CDR3 coding sequence is TGTGCCAGCAGCGGGACAGGGGGCCGCAATTATCAAGCTTTCTTT. Its translation: CASSGTGGRNYQAFF.

The gene calls are TRBV9 and TRBJ2-1; 10 bases map to TRBD2. This CDR3 contains 16 residues. V dropped 0 bases and J dropped 7; count of bases not matched to a gene: 7. In germline, CDR1 is SGDLS, CDR2 YYNGEE. This CDR3 is CASSVERGLAQNEQFF. CDR3 DNA sequence: TGTGCCAGCAGCGTAGAACGGGGACTAGCGCAAAATGAGCAGTTCTTC.

This chain uses TRBV3-1 (or the pseudogene TRBV3-2) with TRBJ2-1; 13 bases agree with TRBD2. The V and J ends lost 6 bases and 8 bases, in that order; junction bases with no gene match: 7. Germline CDR1 and CDR2: LGHDT and YNNKEL (reference sequence). The length of the CDR3 is 15 residues. In nucleotides, the CDR3 is TGTGCCAGCAGTCTACTAGCGGGGGGGCGAGATGAGCAGTTCTTC. Translated: CASSLLAGGRDEQFF.

Points on this clone: Additional DNA sequences in this sample encode the identical CDR3. This rearrangement joins TRBV29-1 to TRBJ1-3; D is possibly TRBD1 (6 bases). The CDR3 runs to 13 residues. Trimming left V 5 bases short and J 5 bases short, with 13 bases between. Germline values: CDR1 SQVTM, CDR2 ANQGSEA. The CDR3 DNA reads TGCAGCGTTAAGACAGGCGGGCGAAACACCATATATTTT. Translating gives CSVKTGGRNTIYF.

This chain links TRBV27 with TRBJ1-1, with 9 bases fitting TRBD1. The CDR3 totals 14 residues. J was trimmed by 1 base and V by 6 bases; bases with no gene match: 3. Germline V gene lookup returns CDR1 MNHEY and CDR2 SMNVEV (reference sequence). The DNA for the CDR3 is TGTGCCAGCAGCCGACAGGGGGGGAACACTGAAGCTTTCTTT. Translating gives CASSRQGGNTEAFF.

The V call is TRBV29-1, the J call TRBJ2-7; 11 positions match TRBD1. The CDR3 runs 13 residues. Looked up from germline, CDR1 is SQVTM and CDR2 is ANQGSEA. Losses at the gene ends were 6 bases for V and 6 bases for J; bases not matched to a gene: 7. The CDR3 DNA reads TGCAGCGTGTCTTCGGGACAGGGGGTCGAGCAGTACTTC. Protein sequence: CSVSSGQGVEQYF.

This chain uses TRBV5-4 with TRBJ2-1, with a tentative D call TRBD1 (6 bases). There are 13 residues in the CDR3. The germline V gene has CDR1 SGHNT and CDR2 YYREEE (reference sequence). V dropped 4 bases and J dropped 3 bases, with 8 bases sitting between them. CDR3: CASSPDSYNEQFF. In DNA, the CDR3 is TGTGCCAGCAGCCCGGACAGCTACAATGAGCAGTTCTTC.

The chain employs TRBV11-2 and TRBJ1-2; no definite D call. Trimming took off 2 bases at V and 0 bases at J, with 10 bases between the two ends. This CDR3 has 15 residues. Per germline, CDR1 SGHAT and CDR2 FQNNGV. As DNA, the CDR3 is TGTGCCAGCAGCTTAAGAACAGTCTCTAACTATGGCTACACCTTC. Its translation is CASSLRTVSNYGYTF.